The entry below describes one T cell receptor beta chain. What it binds is not known. The junction shows a germline mismatch at one end, possibly a read error. The data belong to a study of tumor and adjacent non-tumor tissue in lung cancer. A modified ARM-PCR protocol with three rounds of nested PCR amplified TCRbeta. One entry per CDR3 protein, called by TCRdb with MiXCR from the multiplex PCR reads. The sample yields fewer than 85,000 distinct CDR3 sequences, less than 80% seen once. No cell sorting was done before RNA was extracted from the tissue. Study outcomes and limitations: Tumor TCR diversity, when higher, was linked to shorter survival. Tumor repertoires had a smaller top 100 clone share than normal lung.

Germline assignment: CDR1 DFQATT and CDR2 SNEGSKA (reference sequence). This CDR3 has 16 residues. This receptor was taken from a man in his fifties or sixties with non-small cell lung cancer. The chain has TRBV20-1 and TRBJ2-3, with D perhaps being TRBD1 or TRBD2 (7 bases each). Sequencing was performed on lung tumor tissue. The CDR3 DNA sequence: TGCAGTGCCCCAACTAGTGGGAGGGCCGGGACAGATACGCGGTATTTT. Translated, it gives CSAPTSGRAGTDTRYF.